This T cell receptor (beta chain) emerged from a study of identical twins. Study-level results: Abundant beta clonotypes from cord blood had fewer insertions, unlike memory repertoires, which showed none. For zero-insertion analyses, partial confounding could come from invariant MAIT and iNKT cells.

All donors were healthy, and all were Caucasian. Germline V gene sequence: CDR1 SEHNR, CDR2 FQNEAQ (reference sequence). This CDR3 is built from 17 residues. V lost 4 bases to trimming and J lost 1 base; unmatched junction nucleotides: 7. This clonotype appeared a few times. Its antigen is unknown. Each CDR3 protein is one row after TCRdb ran MiXCR on the 5' RACE reads. The table lists a few hundred thousand distinct CDR3 sequences, 20% to 25% of them singletons. These data were also filed under a second study, of T cells expressing NK-cell markers.

The J gene is TRBJ2-2, the V gene TRBV7-9, with 9 positions matching TRBD1. What was sequenced was CD4+ T cells sorted from blood. The sequence came from a woman between 18 and 29 years old in good health. The CDR3, as DNA: TGTGCCAGCAGCTCACCGGAGGGACAGGGGAACACCGGGGAGCTGTTTTTT. As protein: CASSSPEGQGNTGELFF.